These T cell receptor beta chains were read from a single sample in a study of prognosis after radiotherapy for stage I lung cancer. TCRdb used MiXCR to reprocess the multiplex PCR reads, holding one entry per CDR3 protein. The table includes 30,000 or so distinct CDR3 sequences, about 32% detected once. This specimen was PBMCs, taken before or after stereotactic body radiation therapy (not recorded which). These receptors originate from a donor aged 50 or older with non-small cell lung cancer. Each CDR3 is given with its conserved first and last residue. D genes are given only for firm matches. Not all rows give a size; the values are once, few, many and, for expanded clones, a class.

TRBV30	TRBJ1-6	-	many	14	CARRVGSNGSPLHF	TGTGCCAGGCGGGTGGGATCGAACGGTTCACCCCTCCACTTT
TRBV7-6	TRBJ2-1	TRBD2	many	16	CASSRIAGGRDNEQFF	TGTGCCAGCAGCCGCATAGCGGGAGGGCGAGACAATGAGCAGTTCTTC
TRBV5-1	TRBJ2-3	TRBD2	-	16	CASRWTSGVGGDTQYF	TGCGCCAGTCGCTGGACTAGCGGGGTAGGGGGGGATACGCAGTATTTT
TRBV20-1	TRBJ2-5	-	many	15	CSARDPAADQETQYF	TGCAGTGCTAGAGATCCAGCGGCAGACCAAGAGACCCAGTACTTC
TRBV6-1	TRBJ2-2	-	medium-sized	15	CASTRTASYTGELFF	TGTGCCAGCACTCGGACAGCGAGCTACACCGGGGAGCTGTTTTTT
TRBV9	TRBJ2-3	-	many	15	CASSVGGPSTDTQYF	TGTGCCAGCAGCGTAGGAGGTCCTAGCACAGATACGCAGTATTTT
TRBV10-3	TRBJ2-7	-	-	15	CAISEEGIGSYDQYF	TGTGCCATCAGTGAGGAGGGAATTGGGTCCTACGATCAGTACTTC
TRBV12-3/TRBV12-4	TRBJ2-2	-	many	16	CASSPPRSGNTGELFF	TGTGCCAGCAGTCCCCCTCGGAGCGGAAACACCGGGGAGCTGTTTTTT
TRBV5-1	TRBJ2-2	-	many	14	CASSFQGNTGELFF	TGCGCCAGCAGCTTCCAGGGGAACACCGGGGAGCTGTTTTTT
TRBV7-6	TRBJ2-1	-	medium-sized	14	CASSLVFGYNEQFF	TGTGCCAGCAGCTTAGTATTCGGGTACAATGAGCAGTTCTTC
TRBV4-2	TRBJ2-7	TRBD2	many	20	CASSQDPPTSGAETPYEQYF	TGTGCCAGCAGCCAAGATCCCCCGACTAGCGGGGCCGAAACCCCCTACGAGCAGTACTTC
TRBV27	TRBJ1-1	-	many	13	CASSFQGGTEAFF	TGTGCCAGCAGTTTCCAGGGAGGGACTGAAGCTTTCTTT
TRBV6-1	TRBJ2-7	TRBD1	many	16	CASRSQGVGISYEQYF	TGTGCCAGCAGGTCACAGGGGGTTGGAATTTCCTACGAGCAGTACTTC
TRBV5-1	TRBJ1-4	TRBD1	many	17	CASSSGQGRATNEKLFF	TGCGCCAGCAGCTCCGGACAGGGGCGGGCGACTAATGAAAAACTGTTTTTT
TRBV15	TRBJ1-3	-	-	14	CAISSVTPGNTIYF	TGTGCCATCAGCAGTGTTACACCTGGAAACACCATATATTTT
TRBV28	TRBJ1-4	TRBD1	few	15	CASSLGGTANEKLFF	TGTGCCAGCAGTTTAGGCGGGACAGCTAATGAAAAACTGTTTTTT
TRBV7-9	TRBJ2-7	TRBD2	many	15	CASSPGTSPAYEQYF	TGTGCCAGCAGCCCAGGGACTAGCCCAGCCTACGAGCAGTACTTC
TRBV11-3	TRBJ2-5	-	-	14	CASSLAPGKETQYF	TGTGCCAGCAGCCTTGCCCCTGGGAAAGAGACCCAGTACTTC
TRBV5-1	TRBJ2-7	-	many	14	CASSLAGPIGEQYF	TGCGCCAGCAGCTTGGCCGGGCCAATTGGCGAGCAGTACTTC
TRBV10-2	TRBJ2-7	-	-	16	CASSVFGTAPYYEQYF	TGTGCCAGCTCTGTTTTTGGGACTGCCCCGTACTACGAGCAGTACTTC
TRBV7-2	TRBJ1-4	-	-	16	CASSLNPLATNEILFF	TGTGCCAGCAGCTTAAATCCTCTAGCAACTAATGAAATACTGTTTTTT
TRBV18	TRBJ1-1	TRBD1	few	19	CASSPPSTRPGQGIFQAFF	TGTGCCAGCTCACCACCCTCGACGAGACCGGGACAGGGGATATTTCAAGCTTTCTTT
TRBV9	TRBJ1-2	-	many	12	CASSVGIYGYTF	TGTGCCAGCAGCGTAGGCATCTATGGCTACACCTTC